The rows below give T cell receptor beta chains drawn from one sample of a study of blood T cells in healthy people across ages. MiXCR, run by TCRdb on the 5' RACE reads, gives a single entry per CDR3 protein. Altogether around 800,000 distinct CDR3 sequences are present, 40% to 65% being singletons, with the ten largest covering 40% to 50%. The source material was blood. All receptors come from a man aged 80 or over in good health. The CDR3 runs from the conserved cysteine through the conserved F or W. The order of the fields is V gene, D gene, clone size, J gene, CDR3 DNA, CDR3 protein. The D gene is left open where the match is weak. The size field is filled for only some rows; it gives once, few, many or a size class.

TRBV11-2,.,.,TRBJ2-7,TGTGCCAGCAGCTTAGAGGTCGAGACCTACGAGCAGTACTTC,CASSLEVETYEQYF
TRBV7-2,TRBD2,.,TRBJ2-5,TGTGCCAGCAGCTGGGGGGGACTAGCGGGAGAAGAGACCCAGTACTTC,CASSWGGLAGEETQYF
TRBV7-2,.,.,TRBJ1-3,TGTGCCAACAGCCGCGCAAACTCTGGAAACACCATATATTTT,CANSRANSGNTIYF
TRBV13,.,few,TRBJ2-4,TGTGCCAGCAGTCGCCGGGACGCTTCTGCCAAAAACATTCAGTACTTC,CASSRRDASAKNIQYF
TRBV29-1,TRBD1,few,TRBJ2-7,TGCAGCGTCGGTGGGACAGGGGGCGACGAGCAGTACTTC,CSVGGTGGDEQYF
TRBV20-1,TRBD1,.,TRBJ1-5,TGCAGTGCTCGGGACAGGGTTACTCAGCCCCAGCATTTT,CSARDRVTQPQHF
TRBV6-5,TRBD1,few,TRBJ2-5,TGTGCCAGCAGTCTACAGGGGTGGGAAGAGACCCAGTACTTC,CASSLQGWEETQYF
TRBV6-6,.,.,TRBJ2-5,TGTGCCAGCCGTTCGTCGCGGAGCCGTTGGCAAGAGACCCAGTACTTC,CASRSSRSRWQETQYF
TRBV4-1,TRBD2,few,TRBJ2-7,TGCGCCAGCAGGGTACTAGTAGCGGGAGATTACGAGCAGTACTTC,CASRVLVAGDYEQYF
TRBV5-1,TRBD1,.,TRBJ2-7,TGCGCCATCCAGGCGGGACAGGGTACGGGTGCCTACGAGCAGTACTTC,CAIQAGQGTGAYEQYF
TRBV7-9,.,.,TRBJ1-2,TGTGCCAGCAGCTCCGGGGTCGGTGGCTACACCTTC,CASSSGVGGYTF
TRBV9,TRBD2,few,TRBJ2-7,TGTGCCAGCAGCGTAGGCGGGGGGGAGCAGTACTTC,CASSVGGGEQYF
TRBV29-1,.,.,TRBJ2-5,TGCAGCGTAACTCCGGGATATACCTACGGGCAGTACTTC,CSVTPGYTYGQYF
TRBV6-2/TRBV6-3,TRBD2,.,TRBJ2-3,TGTGCCAGCAGTTACCCTCAGGGACTAGCGGGATATGATACGCAGTATTTT,CASSYPQGLAGYDTQYF
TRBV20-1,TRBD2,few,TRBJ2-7,TGCAGTGCTAGTCCCCCTAGCGGTACATACGAGCAGTACTTC,CSASPPSGTYEQYF
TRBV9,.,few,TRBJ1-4,TGTGCCAGCGCTAATGGTCCAGGGGTGGATGAAAAACTGTTTTTT,CASANGPGVDEKLFF
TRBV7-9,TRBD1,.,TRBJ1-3,TGTGCCAGCAGACTCGGACAGGGGGAAGGAAACACCATATATTTT,CASRLGQGEGNTIYF
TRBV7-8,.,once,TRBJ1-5,TGTGCCACCGGTAGCAATCAGCCCCAGCATTTT,CATGSNQPQHF
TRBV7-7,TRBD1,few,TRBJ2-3,TGTGCTAGCAGTGGCGGACAGGGAATAGATACGCAGTATTTT,CASSGGQGIDTQYF
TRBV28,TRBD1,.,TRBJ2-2,TGTGCCAGCAGTTTCGGGGCGAGACAGGGGGTAGGGGAGCTGTTTTTT,CASSFGARQGVGELFF
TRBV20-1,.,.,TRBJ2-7,TGCAGTGCTAGAGGGGGGCTACCAACCTACGAGCAGTACTTC,CSARGGLPTYEQYF
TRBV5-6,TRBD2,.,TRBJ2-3,TGTGCCAGCAGCTCATACCTACCTAGCGGGAGGGCCGCTACGCAGTATTTT,CASSSYLPSGRAATQYF
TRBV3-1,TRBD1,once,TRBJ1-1,TGTGCCAGCAGCCGCCGGGACAGGAACACTGAAGCTTTCTTT,CASSRRDRNTEAFF
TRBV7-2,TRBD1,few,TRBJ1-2,TGTGCCAGCAGCTCACCCAGTGACAGGGGTCGTTACTATGGCTACACCTTC,CASSSPSDRGRYYGYTF
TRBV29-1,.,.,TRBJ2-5,TGCAGCGTTGAAGAGGGTCAGGGTCCCCTGTACTTC,CSVEEGQGPLYF
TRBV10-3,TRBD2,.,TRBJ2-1,TGTGCCATCAGCGAGCGAGCTAGCGGGGTAACCTACAATGAGCAGTTCTTC,CAISERASGVTYNEQFF
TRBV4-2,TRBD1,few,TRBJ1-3,TGTGCCAGCAGCCAGCCCGACAGGGACTCTGGAAACACCATATATTTT,CASSQPDRDSGNTIYF
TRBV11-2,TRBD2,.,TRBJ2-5,TGTGCCAGCAGCGCGGGACTAGCGGGGATACCGGATGAGCAGTACTTC,CASSAGLAGIPDEQYF
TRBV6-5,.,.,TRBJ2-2,TGTGCCAGCAGTTACGCGACCGCCACGAACACCGGGGAGCTGTTTTTT,CASSYATATNTGELFF
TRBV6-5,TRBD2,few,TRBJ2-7,TGTGCCAGTATGGAACTAGCGGGAGTTGGCGAGCAGTACTTC,CASMELAGVGEQYF
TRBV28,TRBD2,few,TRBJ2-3,TGTGCCAGCAACTTCCCTTCGTTGACTAGCGGGTGGATCACAGATACGCAGTATTTT,CASNFPSLTSGWITDTQYF
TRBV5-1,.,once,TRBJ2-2,TGCGCCAGCAGCCTTAGCCGAGTCACCGGGGAGCTGTTTTTT,CASSLSRVTGELFF
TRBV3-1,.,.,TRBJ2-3,TGTGCCAGCAGCCGAAACCGCCGGCCCGCCAGCACAGATACGCAGTATTTT,CASSRNRRPASTDTQYF
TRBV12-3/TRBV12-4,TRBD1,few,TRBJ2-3,TGTGCCAGCAGCCTGGACAGGGCCGCGTATTTT,CASSLDRAAYF
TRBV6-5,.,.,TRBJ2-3,TGTGCCAGCAAAAAGCTCAGCGGCACAGATACGCAGTATTTT,CASKKLSGTDTQYF
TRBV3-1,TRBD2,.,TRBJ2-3,TGTGCCAGCAGCCAAGTCACTAGCGGGAGGGCCCTGGAGTATTTT,CASSQVTSGRALEYF
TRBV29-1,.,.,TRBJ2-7,TGCAGCGCTGGAAAGGTCCCGGGCTCCTACGAGCAGTACTTC,CSAGKVPGSYEQYF
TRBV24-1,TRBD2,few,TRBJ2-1,TGTGCCACCAGTGAATACGGGGGGGGCAATGAGCAGTTCTTC,CATSEYGGGNEQFF
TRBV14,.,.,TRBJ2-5,TGTGCCAGCAGCCGCTACGAGACCCAGTACTTC,CASSRYETQYF
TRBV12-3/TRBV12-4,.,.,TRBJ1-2,TGTGCCAGCAGCCTGCGGACGGACTATGGCTACACCTTC,CASSLRTDYGYTF
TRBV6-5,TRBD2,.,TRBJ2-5,TGTGCCAGCAGTTACAGCGGGAGTCCCGGGACCCAGTACTTC,CASSYSGSPGTQYF
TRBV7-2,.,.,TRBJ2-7,TGTGCCAGCAGCTTAAGAGCGACGGGGCTTACCTACGAGCAGTACTTC,CASSLRATGLTYEQYF
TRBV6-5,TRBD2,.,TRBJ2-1,TGTGCCAGCAGTCCTCGGGAGGGGTACAATGAGCAGTTCTTC,CASSPREGYNEQFF
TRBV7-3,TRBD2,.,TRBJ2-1,TGTGCCAGCAGCCCGACTAGCGTGGGGGAGCAGTTCTTC,CASSPTSVGEQFF